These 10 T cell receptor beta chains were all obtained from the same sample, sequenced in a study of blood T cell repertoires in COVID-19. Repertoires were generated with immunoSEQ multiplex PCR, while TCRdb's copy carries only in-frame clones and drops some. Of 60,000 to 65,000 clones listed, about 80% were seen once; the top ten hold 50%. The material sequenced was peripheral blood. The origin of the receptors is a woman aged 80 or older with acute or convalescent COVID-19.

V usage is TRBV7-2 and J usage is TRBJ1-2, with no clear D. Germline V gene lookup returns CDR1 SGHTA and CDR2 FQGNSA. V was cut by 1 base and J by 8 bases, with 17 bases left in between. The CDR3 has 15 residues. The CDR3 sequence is CASSLVKVYSGGYTF. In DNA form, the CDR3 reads TGTGCCAGCAGCTTAGTTAAAGTCTACTCCGGGGGCTACACCTTC.

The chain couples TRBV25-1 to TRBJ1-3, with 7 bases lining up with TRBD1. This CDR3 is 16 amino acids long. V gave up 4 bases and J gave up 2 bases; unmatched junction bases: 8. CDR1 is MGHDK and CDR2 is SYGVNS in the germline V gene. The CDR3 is CASSGTTGTAGNTIYF. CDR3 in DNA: TGTGCCAGCAGTGGGACAACCGGGACAGCTGGAAACACCATATATTTT.

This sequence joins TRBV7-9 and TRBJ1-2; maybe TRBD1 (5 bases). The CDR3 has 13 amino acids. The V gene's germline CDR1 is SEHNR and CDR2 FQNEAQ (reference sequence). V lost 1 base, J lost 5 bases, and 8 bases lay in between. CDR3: CASSLEGTYGYTF. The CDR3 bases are TGTGCCAGCAGCTTAGAGGGGACTTATGGCTACACCTTC.

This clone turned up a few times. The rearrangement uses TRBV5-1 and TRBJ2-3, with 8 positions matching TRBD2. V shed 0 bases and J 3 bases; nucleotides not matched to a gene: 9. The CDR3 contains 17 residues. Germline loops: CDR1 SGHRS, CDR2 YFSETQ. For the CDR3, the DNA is TGCGCCAGCAGCTTGGATCCTGCGGGAGGTGGGACAGATACGCAGTATTTT. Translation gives CASSLDPAGGGTDTQYF.

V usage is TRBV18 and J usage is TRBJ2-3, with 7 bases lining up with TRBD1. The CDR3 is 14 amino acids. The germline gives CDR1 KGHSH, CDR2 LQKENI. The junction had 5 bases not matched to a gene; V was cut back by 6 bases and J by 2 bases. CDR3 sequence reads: CASSNQGDTDTQYF. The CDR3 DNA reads TGTGCCAGCTCCAACCAGGGGGACACAGATACGCAGTATTTT.

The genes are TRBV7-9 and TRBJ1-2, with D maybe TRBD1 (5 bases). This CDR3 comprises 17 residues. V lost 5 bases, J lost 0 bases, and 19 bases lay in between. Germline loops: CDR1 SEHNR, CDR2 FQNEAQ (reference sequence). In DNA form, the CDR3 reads TGTGCCAGCAGCCCGGGCGGGGCCGTCGGGGCTAACTATGGCTACACCTTC. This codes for CASSPGGAVGANYGYTF. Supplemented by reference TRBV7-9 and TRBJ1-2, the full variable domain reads DTGVSQNPRHKITKRGQNVTFRCDPISEHNRLYWYRQTLGQGPEFLTYFQNEAQLEKSRLLSDRFSAERPKGSFSTLEIQRTEQGDSAMYLCASSPGGAVGANYGYTFGSGTRLTVV.

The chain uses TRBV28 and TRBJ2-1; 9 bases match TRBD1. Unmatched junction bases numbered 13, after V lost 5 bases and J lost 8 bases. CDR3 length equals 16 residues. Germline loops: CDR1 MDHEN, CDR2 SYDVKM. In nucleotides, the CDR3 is TGTGCCAGCAGTATACCGGGACAGGGTATATTGGATGAGCAGTTCTTC. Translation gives CASSIPGQGILDEQFF. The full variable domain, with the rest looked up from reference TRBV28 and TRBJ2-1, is DVKVTQSSRYLVKRTGEKVFLECVQDMDHENMFWYRQDPGLGLRLIYFSYDVKMKEKGDIPEGYSVSREKKERFSLILESASTNQTSMYLCASSIPGQGILDEQFFGPGTRLTVL.

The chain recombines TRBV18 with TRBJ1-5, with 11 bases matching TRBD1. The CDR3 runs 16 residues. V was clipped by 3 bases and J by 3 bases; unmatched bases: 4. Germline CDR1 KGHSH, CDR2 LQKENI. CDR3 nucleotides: TGTGCCAGCTCACCGGGACAGGGGGGGTCCAATCAGCCCCAGCATTTT. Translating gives CASSPGQGGSNQPQHF.

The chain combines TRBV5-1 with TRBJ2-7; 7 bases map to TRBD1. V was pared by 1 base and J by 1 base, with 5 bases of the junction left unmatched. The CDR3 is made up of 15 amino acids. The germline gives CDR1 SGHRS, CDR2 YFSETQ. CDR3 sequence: CASSLTGVNSYEQYF. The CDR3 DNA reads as TGCGCCAGCAGCTTGACAGGGGTAAATTCCTACGAGCAGTACTTC.

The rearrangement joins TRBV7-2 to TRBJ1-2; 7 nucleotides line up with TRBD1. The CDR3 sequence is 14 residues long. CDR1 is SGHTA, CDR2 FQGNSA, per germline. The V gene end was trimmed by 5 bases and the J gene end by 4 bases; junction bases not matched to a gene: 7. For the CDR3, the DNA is TGTGCCAGCAGCCCCGGACAGGCGCTCTATGGCTACACCTTC. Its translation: CASSPGQALYGYTF.